The present entry profiles one TCR beta chain with its context. This sample was included in a study of blood T cell repertoires in COVID-19. Germline CDR1 MNHEY, CDR2 SVGAGI. The ends were cut back, 7 bases at V and 1 base at J, with 10 bases in the middle. The CDR3 extends over 13 amino acids. Sequenced by immunoSEQ multiplex PCR; TCRdb stores in-frame clones only, minus some. The sample consists of 85,000 to 100,000 clones, just over 85% of them appearing once. Specimen: peripheral blood. The chain has TRBV6-5 and TRBJ1-1; the D is unclear. This receptor was obtained from an older woman in a cohort sampled during active or convalescent COVID-19. Written as DNA, the CDR3 is TGTGCCAGCACGCAACAGTCGAACACTGAAGCTTTCTTT. Its translation: CASTQQSNTEAFF.